Following are 8 T cell receptor beta chains from one sample sequenced in a study of T cell changes during pregnancy in multiple sclerosis. This table comes from immunoSEQ multiplex PCR, and its TCRdb copy is limited to in-frame clones, with some not included. The repertoire consists of approximately 50,000 clones, with roughly nine tenths occurring once and the leading ten covering roughly 10%. Sequencing used CD8+ T cells from peripheral blood mononuclear cells, obtained after pregnancy. Source of these receptors: a female donor with multiple sclerosis, enrolled in a pregnancy study.

This clone appeared a single time. This sequence joins TRBV7-2 and TRBJ1-1; no reliable D call. The ends were cut back, 0 bases at V and 7 bases at J, with 15 bases in the middle. The germline gives CDR1 SGHTA, CDR2 FQGNSA. The CDR3 is 15 amino acids. The DNA of the CDR3 is TGTGCCAGCAGCTTAGCGGTTCAGGTTCGGGATGAAGCTTTCTTT. This gives the protein CASSLAVQVRDEAFF. Based on the CDR3 plus reference TRBV7-2 and TRBJ1-1, the full variable domain is GAGVSQSPSNKVTEKGKDVELRCDPISGHTALYWYRQSLGQGLEFLIYFQGNSAPDKSGLPSDRFSAERTGGSVSTLTIQRTQQEDSAVYLCASSLAVQVRDEAFFGQGTRLTVV.

This chain's CDR3 is CATSGGETEAFF. The DNA for the CDR3 is TGTGCCACATCTGGGGGGGAGACTGAAGCTTTCTTT. V and J are TRBV15 and TRBJ1-1; tentative D call: TRBD1 (5 bases). The V gene lost 9 bases and the J gene lost 5 bases, with 13 bases spanning the gap. The CDR3 extends over 12 amino acids. Germline V gene lookup returns CDR1 LNHNV and CDR2 YYDKDF (reference sequence).

This clone is classed as medium-sized. The J gene is TRBJ1-1, the V gene TRBV7-9; TRBD1 agrees at 8 bases. Trimming took 5 bases from V and 0 from J; bases not matched to a gene: 8. CDR1 is SEHNR and CDR2 is FQNEAQ in the germline V gene (reference sequence). CDR3 size: 16 residues. The CDR3 DNA sequence: TGTGCCAGCAGCCCTACAGGGGGACCTATGAACACTGAAGCTTTCTTT. Translation gives CASSPTGGPMNTEAFF.

This clone was counted once. The V and J genes are TRBV13 and TRBJ2-1; perhaps TRBD1 as D (6 bases). Looked up from germline, CDR1 is PRHDT and CDR2 is FYEKMQ (reference sequence). Trimming left V 2 bases short and J 5 bases short, with 10 bases between. The length of the CDR3 is 14 residues. The CDR3 DNA follows: TGTGCCAGCAGCTTAAGGGGGACGGACAATGAGCAGTTCTTC. It yields the protein CASSLRGTDNEQFF.

The chain recombines TRBV14 with TRBJ2-3; the D gene is possibly TRBD2 (5 bases). V lost 4 bases, J lost 11 bases, and 22 bases lay in between. The CDR3 runs to 15 residues. Germline V gene data show CDR1 as SGHDN and CDR2 as FVKESK. The CDR3 spells CASSPEGSALEGQYF. DNA of the CDR3: TGTGCCAGCAGCCCCGAGGGATCAGCTTTGGAAGGGCAGTATTTT.

The chain carries TRBV6-5 and TRBJ2-4; a weak D match, TRBD1 (6 bases). Germline CDR1 reads MNHEY; CDR2 reads SVGAGI. The CDR3 covers 15 residues. The V gene lost 6 bases and the J gene lost 1 base, with 13 bases spanning the gap. This CDR3 is CASSPGVFAKNIQYF. CDR3 in DNA: TGTGCCAGCAGCCCAGGGGTTTTTGCCAAAAACATTCAGTACTTC.

The chain is built from TRBV5-6 and TRBJ1-4, with TRBD1 matching over 7 bases. There are 13 residues in the CDR3. V lost 4 bases, J lost 7 bases, and 4 bases stayed unmatched. Germline CDR1 and CDR2: SGHDT and YYEEEE. The DNA for the CDR3 is TGTGCCAGCAGCCCGACAGGGATTGAAAAACTGTTTTTT. Translated: CASSPTGIEKLFF.

The genes are TRBV7-3 and TRBJ2-3; D is ambiguous. In germline, CDR1 is SGHTA, CDR2 FQGTGA. This CDR3 region has 13 residues. Trimming stripped 2 bases from V and 2 bases from J, with 5 bases between. The CDR3 loop is CASSLLLTDTQYF. The CDR3 DNA is TGTGCCAGCAGCTTACTACTCACAGATACGCAGTATTTT.